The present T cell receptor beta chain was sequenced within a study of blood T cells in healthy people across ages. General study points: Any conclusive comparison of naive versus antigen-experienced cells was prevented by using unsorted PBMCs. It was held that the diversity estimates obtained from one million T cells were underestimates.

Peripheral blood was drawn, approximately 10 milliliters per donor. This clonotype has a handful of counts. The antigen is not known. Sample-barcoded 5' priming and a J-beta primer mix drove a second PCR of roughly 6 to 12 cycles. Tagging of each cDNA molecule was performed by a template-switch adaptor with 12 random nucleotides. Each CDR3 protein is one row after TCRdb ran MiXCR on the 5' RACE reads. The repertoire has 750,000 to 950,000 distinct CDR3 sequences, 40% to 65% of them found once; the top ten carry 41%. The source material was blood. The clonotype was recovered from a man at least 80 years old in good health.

The chain's CDR3 is CASSLGQVSSGANVLTF. CDR3 nucleotides: TGCGCCAGCAGCTTGGGGCAGGTCAGCTCTGGGGCCAACGTCCTGACTTTC. The J gene is TRBJ2-6, the V gene TRBV5-1; D gene uncertain. The CDR3 totals 17 residues. The germline V gene encodes CDR1 SGHRS and CDR2 YFSETQ. The V and J ends lost 0 bases and 0 bases respectively, with 10 bases between them.